The entry below gives a single TCR beta chain sequence along with its context. Its matching antigen is unknown. Between the trimmed V and J ends, which lost 2 bases and 1 base, there was a span of 13 bases. The CDR3 spans 16 residues. Per the germline V gene, CDR1 is MNHNY and CDR2 is SVGAGI (reference sequence). The repertoire was sequenced with immunoSEQ multiplex PCR; TCRdb's copy has only in-frame clones and lacks some. The profile shows 6,500 to 9,000 clones, roughly 70% of them singletons. These data are taken from a study of CD8 T cell repertoires and HIV-1 epitope variants. Looking at the study overall: T cells were stimulated with Twenty-five Gag and Nef peptides separately.

Study-level findings and limits: About five clonotypes recognized Nef KF9, one HW9, none TAALDMSHF. Beta chains alone show antigen proliferation, not cytokine profile or function.

Input material: cultured CD8+ T cells derived from PBMCs. The receptor's source is a male donor with HIV. This chain connects TRBV6-6 to TRBJ2-3; weak D call: TRBD2 (7 bases). DNA of the CDR3: TGTGCCAGCAGTTACGCCGGGGGGCCTGGCACAGATACGCAGTATTTT. Encoded protein: CASSYAGGPGTDTQYF.